The 2 T cell receptor beta chains reported below all come from one sample, sequenced in a study of shared clonotypes between healthy human individuals (dated by TCRdb to 2019 to 2021). The library was obtained by the immunoSEQ multiplex PCR assay. TCRdb stores this immuneACCESS table with in-frame sequences only. Part of the clones is absent; in the studies checked, under half of the shortfall reflects unresolved V genes, and no reason is known for the rest. This sample holds approximately 100,000 clones; 68% were observed only once. The top ten clonotypes cover roughly 24% of the sample. The sample taken for sequencing was memory CD8+ T cells sorted from blood. Read against the paper, the sample's cell subset or site label means: CD45RO+ cells pooled with CCR7-negative TemRA cells. All receptors derive from a woman aged 25 to 39 in good health.

This chain joins TRBV6-5 and TRBJ1-2, with 7 positions matching TRBD1. Germline assignment: CDR1 MNHEY and CDR2 SVGAGI. V trimming: 0 bases; J trimming: 7 bases; junction bases outside the gene matches: 5. The length of the CDR3 is 14 residues. DNA for the CDR3: TGTGCCAGCAGTTACTCAGGGGGCGCGTTTGGCTACACCTTC. Translating it yields CASSYSGGAFGYTF.

This clone is a singleton in its sample. The chain carries TRBV6-6 and TRBJ1-4, with D possibly being TRBD1 (6 bases). Looked up from germline, CDR1 is MNHNY and CDR2 is SVGAGI (reference sequence). Trimming left V 7 bases short and J 5 bases short, with 20 bases between. CDR3 length equals 16 residues. The CDR3 reads CASTHREGLMNEKLFF. The CDR3 bases are TGTGCCAGCACCCACAGGGAGGGATTAATGAATGAAAAACTGTTTTTT.